The 12 T cell receptor beta chains in this list originate from one sample, sequenced in a study of beta chain features in type 1 diabetes. Every isolated RNA sample was fully reverse transcribed, so sequencing captured expressed TCRB transcripts. TCRdb's table, derived via immunoSEQ multiplex PCR, lists solely in-frame clones and lacks some. The table lists more than 95,000 clones, roughly 28% of them singletons, with about 0.49% in the top ten. The antigens for these receptors are not known. Study-wide points: Shorter TCRB CDR3s, moderately but significantly so, were found in Type 1 diabetes patients in all four CD4+ subsets.

Sequencing was done on a sample of central memory CD4+ T cells from blood. Receptor source: a woman between 18 and 30 years old with type 1 diabetes.

The J gene is TRBJ1-2, the V gene TRBV10-3; the match to TRBD1 covers 8 bases. This CDR3 region has 13 residues. The ends lost 4 bases at V and 2 bases at J; junction bases unmatched: 0. Germline CDR1 and CDR2: ENHRY and SYGVKD. Here the CDR3 reads CAISAGGNYGYTF. Here the CDR3 DNA reads TGTGCCATCAGTGCAGGGGGCAACTATGGCTACACCTTC.

The rearrangement links TRBV2 to TRBJ2-3; tentative D call: TRBD2 (6 bases). Trimming stripped 6 bases from V and 8 bases from J, with 12 bases between. The CDR3 covers 12 residues. Germline CDR1 is SNHLY and CDR2 is FYNNEI. The CDR3 DNA reads TGTGCCAGCAGAGGGACTCCTTCTACGCAGTATTTT. This encodes CASRGTPSTQYF. The full variable domain, completed using reference TRBV2 and TRBJ2-3, is EPEVTQTPSHQVTQMGQEVILRCVPISNHLYFYWYRQILGQKVEFLVSFYNNEISEKSEIFDDQFSVERPDGSNFTLKIRSTKLEDSAMYFCASRGTPSTQYFGPGTRLTVL.

The rearrangement uses TRBV2 and TRBJ1-5, with D possibly TRBD1 on 6 matching bases. Trimming stripped 1 base from V and 5 bases from J, with 9 bases between. In germline, CDR1 is SNHLY, CDR2 FYNNEI. The CDR3 is 14 amino acids. CDR3 nucleotides: TGTGCCAGCAGTGAAGTCACAGGGCATCAGCCCCAGCATTTT. Protein product: CASSEVTGHQPQHF.

The chain joins TRBV5-1 to TRBJ2-3; possibly TRBD2 for D (6 bases). The germline V gene has CDR1 SGHRS and CDR2 YFSETQ. The V and J ends lost 0 bases and 1 base respectively, with 15 bases between them. The CDR3 is 17 residues long. The CDR3 DNA reads as TGCGCCAGCAGCTTGGATCCGGGGACGGGAGGCACAGATACGCAGTATTTT. This encodes CASSLDPGTGGTDTQYF.

The chain carries TRBV6-6 and TRBJ1-1; no definite D call. Germline V lookup: CDR1 MNHNY, CDR2 SVGAGI (reference sequence). V gave up 2 bases and J gave up 10 bases, with 11 bases separating them. The CDR3 runs to 12 residues. This chain's CDR3 is CASSYNSFGAFF. The CDR3 DNA reads TGTGCCAGCAGTTACAACTCCTTCGGAGCTTTCTTT.

V is TRBV28 and J is TRBJ2-7; 8 bases align to TRBD1. Germline CDR1 and CDR2: MDHEN and SYDVKM. Trimming cost V 4 bases and J 0 bases; bases outside gene matches: 5. This CDR3 region has 15 residues. The CDR3 spells CASSSGDRSSYEQYF. CDR3 coding DNA: TGTGCCAGCAGTTCCGGGGACAGGAGCTCCTACGAGCAGTACTTC. The full variable domain, in which reference TRBV28 and TRBJ2-7 provide the parts outside the CDR3, is DVKVTQSSRYLVKRTGEKVFLECVQDMDHENMFWYRQDPGLGLRLIYFSYDVKMKEKGDIPEGYSVSREKKERFSLILESASTNQTSMYLCASSSGDRSSYEQYFGPGTRLTVT.

The chain combines TRBV6-6 with TRBJ1-4, with D possibly matching TRBD1 (6 bases). The V gene's germline CDR1 is MNHNY and CDR2 SVGAGI (reference sequence). The CDR3 covers 15 residues. Trimming removed 2 bases at V and 5 bases at J, with 12 bases between. CDR3 protein: CASSYPQGGNEKLFF. The CDR3, as DNA: TGTGCCAGCAGTTACCCACAGGGAGGGAATGAAAAACTGTTTTTT.

J is TRBJ1-4 and V is TRBV11-2, with a possible D match to TRBD1 (5 bases). The germline V gene encodes CDR1 SGHAT and CDR2 FQNNGV. The CDR3 covers 14 residues. Trimming removed 7 bases at V and 5 bases at J, with 14 bases between. CDR3 residues: CASTRGLRNEKLFF. In DNA, the CDR3 is TGTGCCAGCACCCGGGGACTGCGAAATGAAAAACTGTTTTTT.

The V call is TRBV7-8, the J call TRBJ2-2, with TRBD1 as a possible D gene (6 bases). The germline CDR1 and CDR2 sequences are SGHVS and FQNEAQ. The CDR3 extends over 16 amino acids. Trimming took off 2 bases at V and 2 bases at J, with 12 bases between the two ends. The CDR3 here is CASSLFQGLNTGELFF. CDR3 coding DNA: TGTGCCAGCAGCTTATTCCAGGGGCTAAACACCGGGGAGCTGTTTTTT.

The rearrangement joins TRBV11-2 to TRBJ2-5; D not resolved. CDR1 is SGHAT and CDR2 is FQNNGV in the germline V gene. CDR3 length: 14 amino acids. V was pared by 4 bases and J by 5 bases, with 14 bases between. CDR3 nucleotides: TGTGCCAGCAGCTCGCGGATCCTTGGGGAGACCCAGTACTTC. It is translated as CASSSRILGETQYF. Combining the CDR3 with reference TRBV11-2 and TRBJ2-5 gives the whole variable domain EAGVAQSPRYKIIEKRQSVAFWCNPISGHATLYWYQQILGQGPKLLIQFQNNGVVDDSQLPKDRFSAERLKGVDSTLKIQPAKLEDSAVYLCASSSRILGETQYFGPGTRLLVL.

The V gene is TRBV18, the J gene TRBJ1-1; weak D call: TRBD1 (6 bases). V was clipped by 7 bases and J by 0 bases, with 12 bases between them. The germline gives CDR1 KGHSH, CDR2 LQKENI. The CDR3 extends over 14 amino acids. The CDR3 is CASFPQGLNTEAFF. CDR3 bases: TGTGCCAGCTTCCCACAGGGCCTGAACACTGAAGCTTTCTTT.

This clone has a handful of counts. The rearrangement links TRBV6-5 to TRBJ1-1; D is perhaps TRBD1 (6 bases). The V end lost 8 bases, the J end lost 3 bases, and 19 bases lay between the germline ends. The germline V gene has CDR1 MNHEY and CDR2 SVGAGI. CDR3 length: 15 residues. CDR3 residues: CASSGNRVMYTEAFF. The CDR3 DNA reads TGTGCCAGCTCGGGGAACAGGGTAATGTACACTGAAGCTTTCTTT.